The rows below give T cell receptor beta chains drawn from one sample of a study of post-analysis software for immune sequencing data. TCRdb independently ran MiXCR on the PCR reads; one entry per CDR3 protein. The sample holds some 500,000 distinct CDR3 sequences, over 35% seen once. Sample: blood. These receptors all come from a girl aged 10 to 17 with multiple sclerosis. Each CDR3 is given with its conserved first and last residue. The D gene is left open where the match is weak. For some rows the clone size is stated as once, few or many, or as a class when expanded; others skip it.

D	V	size	J	CDR3	DNA
-	TRBV30	-	TRBJ2-1	CAWIPRDNEQFF	TGTGCCTGGATTCCCAGGGACAATGAGCAGTTCTTC
-	TRBV28	few	TRBJ2-7	CASSLPQGVYEQYF	TGTGCCAGCAGCCTCCCCCAGGGTGTTTACGAGCAGTACTTC
TRBD1	TRBV7-9	-	TRBJ1-2	CASTPTGVDGYTF	TGTGCCAGCACACCGACAGGGGTTGATGGCTACACCTTC
TRBD1	TRBV7-2	-	TRBJ2-7	CASSLLSQGASYEQYF	TGTGCCAGCAGCTTATTGTCACAGGGGGCTTCCTACGAGCAGTACTTC
TRBD1	TRBV28	-	TRBJ2-7	CASSLEGQGYKQYF	TGTGCCAGCAGTTTAGAGGGACAGGGATACAAGCAGTACTTC
TRBD2	TRBV4-1	-	TRBJ2-1	CASSPSGNSYNEQFF	TGCGCCAGCAGCCCTAGCGGGAACTCCTACAATGAGCAGTTCTTC
TRBD1	TRBV5-1	-	TRBJ2-1	CASSLATGGDEQFF	TGCGCCAGCAGCTTGGCCACAGGGGGCGATGAGCAGTTCTTC
-	TRBV7-2	-	TRBJ2-5	CASSLADLNEQYF	TGTGCCAGCAGCTTAGCGGACCTGAATGAGCAGTACTTC
-	TRBV5-1	-	TRBJ2-6	CASSKTGGSGANVLTF	TGCGCCAGCAGCAAAACTGGGGGTTCTGGGGCCAACGTCCTGACTTTC
TRBD2	TRBV20-1	-	TRBJ2-1	CSARETGGPSPYNEQFF	TGCAGTGCTAGAGAGACGGGAGGGCCCTCCCCCTACAATGAGCAGTTCTTC
TRBD1	TRBV5-1	-	TRBJ2-5	CASSAGQGHETQYF	TGCGCCAGCAGCGCGGGACAGGGTCACGAGACCCAGTACTTC
-	TRBV6-4	-	TRBJ2-2	CASSDSPDTGELFF	TGTGCCAGCAGTGACTCGCCTGACACCGGGGAGCTGTTTTTT